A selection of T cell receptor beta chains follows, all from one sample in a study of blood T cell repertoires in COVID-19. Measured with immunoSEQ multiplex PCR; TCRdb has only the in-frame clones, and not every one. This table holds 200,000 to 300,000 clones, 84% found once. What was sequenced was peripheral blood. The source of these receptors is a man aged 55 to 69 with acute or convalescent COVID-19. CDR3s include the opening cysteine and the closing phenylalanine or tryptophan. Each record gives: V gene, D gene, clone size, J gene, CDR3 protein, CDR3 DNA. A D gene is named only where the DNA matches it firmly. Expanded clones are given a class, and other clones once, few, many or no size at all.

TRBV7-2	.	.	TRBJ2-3	CASSLTLPPEGTQYF	TGTGCCAGCAGCCTAACCCTTCCTCCCGAGGGTACGCAGTATTTT
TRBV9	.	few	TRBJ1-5	CASAPGGDQPQHF	TGTGCCAGCGCCCCGGGGGGGGATCAGCCCCAGCATTTT
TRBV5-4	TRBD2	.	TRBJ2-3	CASSLAAGVFTDTQYF	TGTGCCAGCAGCTTGGCAGCGGGGGTGTTCACAGATACGCAGTATTTT
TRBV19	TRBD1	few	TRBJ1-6	CASSALLGGNSPLHF	TGTGCCAGTAGCGCATTGCTAGGGGGCAATTCACCCCTCCACTTT
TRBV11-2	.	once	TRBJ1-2	CASSKDRNYGYTF	TGTGCCAGCAGTAAAGACAGGAACTATGGCTACACCTTC
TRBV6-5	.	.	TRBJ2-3	CANGLGGDRDTQYF	TGTGCCAATGGTCTGGGGGGAGACAGAGATACGCAGTATTTT
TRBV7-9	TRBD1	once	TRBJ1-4	CASGGPTGGANEKLFF	TGTGCCAGCGGGGGGCCTACAGGGGGAGCTAATGAAAAACTGTTTTTT
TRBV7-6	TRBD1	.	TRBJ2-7	CASSLGGTGPYEQYF	TGTGCCAGCAGCTTAGGGGGGACAGGACCCTACGAGCAGTACTTC
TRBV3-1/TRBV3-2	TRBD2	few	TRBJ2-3	CASSQRVSGVSTDTQYF	TGTGCCAGCAGCCAAAGGGTTAGCGGGGTTAGCACAGATACGCAGTATTTT
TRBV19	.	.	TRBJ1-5	CASSSTGLDNQPQHF	TGTGCCAGTAGTTCGACAGGATTGGACAATCAGCCCCAGCATTTT
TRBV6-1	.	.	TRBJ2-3	CASSEAGGRTDTQYF	TGTGCCAGCAGTGAAGCGGGAGGACGCACAGATACGCAGTATTTT
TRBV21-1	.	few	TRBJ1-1	CASSKTAHQGQGLYPEAFF	TGTGCCAGCAGCAAAACGGCACACCAGGGACAGGGATTATATCCTGAAGCTTTCTTT
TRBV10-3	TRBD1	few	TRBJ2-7	CARRPRDRASYEQYF	TGTGCCAGGCGCCCCCGGGACAGGGCTTCCTACGAGCAGTACTTC
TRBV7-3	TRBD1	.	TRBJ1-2	CASSTSGTGYGYTF	TGTGCCAGCAGCACTTCCGGGACAGGCTATGGCTACACCTTC
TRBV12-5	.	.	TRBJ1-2	CASGPDDGDRGYGYTF	TGTGCTAGTGGTCCGGATGATGGCGATAGGGGCTATGGCTACACCTTC
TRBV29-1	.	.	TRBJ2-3	CSVEDRWSEDPTSSTDTQYF	TGCAGCGTTGAAGATAGGTGGAGCGAGGATCCCACCTCTAGCACAGATACGCAGTATTTT
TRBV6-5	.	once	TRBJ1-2	CASSYSSGSPYGYTF	TGTGCCAGCAGTTACTCGTCAGGGTCACCTTATGGCTACACCTTC
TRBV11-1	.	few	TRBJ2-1	CASSLDSLYNEQFF	TGTGCCAGCAGCTTAGATAGCTTATACAATGAGCAGTTCTTC
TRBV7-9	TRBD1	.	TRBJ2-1	CASSPGQGAWNEQFF	TGTGCCAGCAGCCCGGGACAGGGGGCATGGAATGAGCAGTTCTTC
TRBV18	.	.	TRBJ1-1	CASSPYGQGNTEAFF	TGTGCCAGCTCACCATACGGGCAGGGTAACACTGAAGCTTTCTTT
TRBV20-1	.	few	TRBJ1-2	CSTGSSYGYTF	TGCAGTACAGGGTCGTCCTATGGCTACACCTTC
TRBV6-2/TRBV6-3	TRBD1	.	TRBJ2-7	CASSPGTGGYTAYEQYF	TGTGCCAGCAGTCCCGGGACAGGGGGATATACAGCCTACGAGCAGTACTTC